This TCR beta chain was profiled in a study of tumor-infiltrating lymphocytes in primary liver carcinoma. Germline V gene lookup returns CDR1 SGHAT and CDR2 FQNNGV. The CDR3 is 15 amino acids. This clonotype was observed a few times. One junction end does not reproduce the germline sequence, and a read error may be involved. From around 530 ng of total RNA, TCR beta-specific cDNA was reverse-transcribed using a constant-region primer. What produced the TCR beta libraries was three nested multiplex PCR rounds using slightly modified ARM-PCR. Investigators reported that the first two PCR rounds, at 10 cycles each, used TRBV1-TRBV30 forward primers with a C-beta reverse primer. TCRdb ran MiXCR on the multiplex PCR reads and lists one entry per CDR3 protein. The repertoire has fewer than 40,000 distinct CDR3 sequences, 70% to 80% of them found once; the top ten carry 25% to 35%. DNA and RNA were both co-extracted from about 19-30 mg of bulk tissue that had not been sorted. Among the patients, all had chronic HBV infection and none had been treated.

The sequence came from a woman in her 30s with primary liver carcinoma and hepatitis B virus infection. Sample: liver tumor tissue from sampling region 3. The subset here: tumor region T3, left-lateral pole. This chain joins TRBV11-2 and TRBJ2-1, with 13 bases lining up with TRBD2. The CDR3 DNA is TGTGCCAGCAGGGTTACTAGCGGGAGGGCCAATGAGCAGTTTTTC. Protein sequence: CASRVTSGRANEQFF.